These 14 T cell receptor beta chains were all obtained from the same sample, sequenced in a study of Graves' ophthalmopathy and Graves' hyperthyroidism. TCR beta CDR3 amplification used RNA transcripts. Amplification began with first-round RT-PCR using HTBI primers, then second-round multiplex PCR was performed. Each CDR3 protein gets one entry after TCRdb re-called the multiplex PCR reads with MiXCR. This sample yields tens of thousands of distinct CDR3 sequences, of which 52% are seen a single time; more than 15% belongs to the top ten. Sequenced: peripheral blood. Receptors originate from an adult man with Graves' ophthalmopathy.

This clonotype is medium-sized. CDR3 amino acids: CATQGASLGGEQYF. The CDR3 region has the DNA TGTGCCACCCAGGGGGCGAGCCTCGGAGGCGAGCAGTACTTC. The chain recombines TRBV24-1 with TRBJ2-7, with 8 nucleotides matching TRBD1. V was clipped by 9 bases and J by 6 bases; unmatched bases: 12. Germline-derived CDR1 and CDR2 are KGHDR and SFDVKD. CDR3 length: 14 residues.

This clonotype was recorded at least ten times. CDR3 nucleotides: TGCGCCAGCAGTCCCAGTCGAGGAGAGCAGTTCTTC. Translation gives CASSPSRGEQFF. V gene TRBV10-2 combines with J gene TRBJ2-1; D gene uncertain. The CDR3 length is 12 residues. V lost 5 bases, J lost 10 bases, and 12 bases lay in between. Germline V gene data show CDR1 as WSHSY and CDR2 as SAAADI.

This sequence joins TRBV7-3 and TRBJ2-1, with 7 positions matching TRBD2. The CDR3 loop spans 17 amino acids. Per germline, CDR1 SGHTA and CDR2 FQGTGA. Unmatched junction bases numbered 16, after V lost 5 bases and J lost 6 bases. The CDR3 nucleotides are TGTGCCAGCAGCCCCTACCCAGCGGGGAGAGCTGGCAATGAGCAGTTCTTC. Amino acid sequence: CASSPYPAGRAGNEQFF.

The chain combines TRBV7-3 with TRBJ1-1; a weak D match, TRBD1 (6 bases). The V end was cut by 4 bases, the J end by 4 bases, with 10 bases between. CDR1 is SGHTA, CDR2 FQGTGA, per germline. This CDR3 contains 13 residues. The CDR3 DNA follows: TGTGCCAGCAGCTCCTCAGGGGCCACTGAAGCTTTCTTT. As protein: CASSSSGATEAFF.

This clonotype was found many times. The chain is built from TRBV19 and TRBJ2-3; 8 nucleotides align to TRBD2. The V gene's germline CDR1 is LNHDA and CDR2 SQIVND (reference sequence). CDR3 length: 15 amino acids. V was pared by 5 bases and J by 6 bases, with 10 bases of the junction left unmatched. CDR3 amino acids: CASSPAGAPGDTQYF. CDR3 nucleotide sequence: TGTGCCAGTAGTCCAGCGGGAGCTCCTGGGGATACGCAGTATTTT.

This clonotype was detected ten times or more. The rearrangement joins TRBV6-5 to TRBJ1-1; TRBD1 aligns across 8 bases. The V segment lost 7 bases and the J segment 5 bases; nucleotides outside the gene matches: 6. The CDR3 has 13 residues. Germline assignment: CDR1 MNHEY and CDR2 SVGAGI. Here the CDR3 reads CASNHQGATEAFF. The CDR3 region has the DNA TGTGCCAGCAATCATCAGGGGGCGACTGAAGCTTTCTTT.

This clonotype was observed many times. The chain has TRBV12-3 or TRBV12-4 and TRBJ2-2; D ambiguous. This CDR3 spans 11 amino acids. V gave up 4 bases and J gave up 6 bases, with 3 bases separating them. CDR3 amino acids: CASSYAGELFF. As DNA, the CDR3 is TGTGCCAGCAGTTACGCCGGGGAGCTGTTTTTT.

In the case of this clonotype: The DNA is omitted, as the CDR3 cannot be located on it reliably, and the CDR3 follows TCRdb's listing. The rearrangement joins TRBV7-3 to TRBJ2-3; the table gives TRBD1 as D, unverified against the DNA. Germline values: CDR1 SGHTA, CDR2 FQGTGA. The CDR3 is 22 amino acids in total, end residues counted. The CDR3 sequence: CASSFYICSARTTGTLTDTQYF.

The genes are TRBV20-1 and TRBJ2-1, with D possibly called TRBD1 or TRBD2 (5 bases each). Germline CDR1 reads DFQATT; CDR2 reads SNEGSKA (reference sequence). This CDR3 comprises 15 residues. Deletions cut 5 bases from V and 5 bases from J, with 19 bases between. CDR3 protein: CSAFDNSGRHNEQFF. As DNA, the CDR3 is TGCAGTGCTTTCGACAACTCGGGACGCCACAATGAGCAGTTCTTC.

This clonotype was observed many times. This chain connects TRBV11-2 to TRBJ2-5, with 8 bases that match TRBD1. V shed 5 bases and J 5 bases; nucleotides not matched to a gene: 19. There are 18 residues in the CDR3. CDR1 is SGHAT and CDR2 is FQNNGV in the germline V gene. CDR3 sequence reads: CASSPIRSPGGGRETQYF. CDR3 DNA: TGTGCCAGCAGCCCAATCCGTAGCCCAGGGGGCGGGCGGGAGACCCAGTACTTC.

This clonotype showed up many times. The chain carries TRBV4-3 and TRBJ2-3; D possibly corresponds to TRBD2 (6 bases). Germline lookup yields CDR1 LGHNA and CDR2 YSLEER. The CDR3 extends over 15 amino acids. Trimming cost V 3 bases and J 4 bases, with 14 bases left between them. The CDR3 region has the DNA TGCGCCAGCAGCCAGGTGTTCGGAGGGGCAGATACGCAGTATTTT. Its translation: CASSQVFGGADTQYF.

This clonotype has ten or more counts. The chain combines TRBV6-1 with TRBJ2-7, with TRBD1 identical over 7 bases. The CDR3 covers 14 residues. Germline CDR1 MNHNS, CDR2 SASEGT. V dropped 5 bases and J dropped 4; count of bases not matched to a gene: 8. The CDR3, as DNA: TGTGCCAGCAGTAGAGGGGACAGTGGGTACGAGCAGTACGTC. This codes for CASSRGDSGYEQYV.

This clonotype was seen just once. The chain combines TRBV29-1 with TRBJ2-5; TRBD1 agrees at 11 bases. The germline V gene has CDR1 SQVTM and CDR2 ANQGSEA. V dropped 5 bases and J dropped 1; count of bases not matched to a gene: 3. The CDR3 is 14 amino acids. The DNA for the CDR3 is TGCAGCGTTACCGGGACAGGGGGCCAAGAGACCCAGTACTTC. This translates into CSVTGTGGQETQYF.

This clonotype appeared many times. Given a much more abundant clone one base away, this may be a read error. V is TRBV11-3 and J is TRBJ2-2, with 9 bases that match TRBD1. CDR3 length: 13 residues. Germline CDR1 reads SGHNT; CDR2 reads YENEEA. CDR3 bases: TGTGCCAGCAGCTTAGGCTGGACAGGGGAGCTGCTTTTT. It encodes CASSLGWTGELLF.